The present T cell receptor (beta chain) was sequenced within a study of blood T cell repertoires in COVID-19. Whole-study context: The study drew acute and convalescent COVID-19 samples from the United States, Italy and Spain. T cells, B-cell-depleted T cells, or PBMCs provided the cDNA or gDNA that served as material.

Original methodology: Counts of nucleated cells, estimated from reference gene primer amplification, were obtained. The repertoire was sequenced with immunoSEQ multiplex PCR; TCRdb's copy has only in-frame clones and lacks some. V and J calls and clone size follow that table, whereas D and trimming were derived from the DNA. Among 140,000 to 150,000 clones listed, roughly 90% were seen once. Trimming removed 7 bases at V and 4 bases at J, with 21 bases between. The CDR3 consists of 16 residues. CDR1 and CDR2 (germline): MDHEN, SYDVKM. This chain uses TRBV28 with TRBJ2-3; D perhaps matches TRBD1 (5 bases). This sequence was found in a man in his 70s with acute or convalescent COVID-19. The sequenced sample consisted of peripheral blood. The CDR3 region has the DNA TGTGCCAGCACCACCGGAAGGGGTCAAGCAGCAGATACGCAGTATTTT. Translation gives CASTTGRGQAADTQYF. Full variable domain (outside the CDR3, taken from reference TRBV28 and TRBJ2-3): DVKVTQSSRYLVKRTGEKVFLECVQDMDHENMFWYRQDPGLGLRLIYFSYDVKMKEKGDIPEGYSVSREKKERFSLILESASTNQTSMYLCASTTGRGQAADTQYFGPGTRLTVL.